This T cell receptor (beta chain) was found in a study of OX40 agonist ivuxolimab in advanced cancers. Study at large: Ivuxolimab is a fully human IgG2 antibody that activates OX40 (CD134). Three patients responded partially, comprising one with hepatocellular carcinoma and two with cutaneous melanoma. Hepatocellular carcinoma, melanoma, renal cell or head and neck cancer was diagnosed in the dose-escalation patients.

TCRdb's table, derived via immunoSEQ multiplex PCR, lists solely in-frame clones and lacks some. The sample holds 57,000 or so clones; about four fifths are singletons and the top ten take less than 4%. This sequence originates from an adult with an advanced solid tumor such as melanoma, head and neck, liver or kidney cancer. The sequenced sample was CD4+ or CD8+ T cells sorted from blood, obtained in a trial of the OX40 agonist ivuxolimab.

CDR3 nucleotide sequence: TGTGCCAGCAGCTTAGGTGCGACAGGGGCCTACGAGCAGTACTTC. This codes for CASSLGATGAYEQYF. The chain is built from TRBV7-6 and TRBJ2-7; 8 bases fit TRBD1. Per the germline V gene, CDR1 is SGHVS and CDR2 is FNYEAQ. This CDR3 region has 15 residues. Trimming removed 1 base from V and 2 bases from J; junction bases left unmatched: 4.